One and the same sample provided the 16 T cell receptor beta chains below, sequenced in a study of identical twins. TCRdb re-derived calls from the 5' RACE reads in MiXCR, one entry per CDR3 protein. The sample yields 500,000 to 550,000 distinct CDR3 sequences, around 24% seen once. The data were also submitted as part of a second study, on yellow fever vaccine responses in identical twins.

Sequenced: CD4+ T cells sorted from blood. These receptor sequences come from a woman aged 18 to 35 in good health.

The chain is built from TRBV29-1 and TRBJ2-1; D is ambiguous. Germline CDR1 and CDR2: SQVTM and ANQGSEA. V lost 3 bases to trimming and J lost 0 bases, with 6 bases between them. This CDR3 is built from 13 residues. The DNA of the CDR3 is TGCAGCGTTGATGTCTCCTCCTACAATGAGCAGTTCTTC. It yields the protein CSVDVSSYNEQFF.

There are a few counts of this clonotype. The V gene is TRBV7-9, the J gene TRBJ2-7; D is undetermined. Trimming took 7 bases from V and 6 from J, leaving 13 bases between them. The germline CDR1 and CDR2 sequences are SEHNR and FQNEAQ (reference sequence). The CDR3 contains 12 residues. CDR3 sequence reads: CASTQWGSEQYF. CDR3 DNA: TGTGCCAGCACCCAGTGGGGTTCCGAGCAGTACTTC.

This clonotype was counted only a few times. This chain links TRBV7-2 with TRBJ2-5; 7 positions agree with TRBD1. Germline lookup yields CDR1 SGHTA and CDR2 FQGNSA. The CDR3 runs 15 residues. Losses at the gene ends were 1 base for V and 3 bases for J; bases not matched to a gene: 5. CDR3 in amino acids: CASSLVGTDKETQYF. In nucleotides, the CDR3 is TGTGCCAGCAGCTTAGTTGGGACAGATAAAGAGACCCAGTACTTC.

This clonotype was observed a few times. The chain has TRBV6-2 or TRBV6-3 and TRBJ2-5; D uncertain. The CDR3 is 19 amino acids. CDR1 is MNHEY and CDR2 is SVGEGT in the germline V gene. Trimming left V 6 bases short and J 1 base short, with 27 bases between. The CDR3 DNA follows: TGTGCCAGCAGCCCGATCCTTCCGATGGACCCCTCGTTCCAAGAGACCCAGTACTTC. As protein: CASSPILPMDPSFQETQYF.

The chain recombines TRBV21-1 with TRBJ2-1; the table calls TRBD1, which could not be checked here. TRBV21-1 counts as a pseudogene. This CDR3 contains 16 residues. CDR3 DNA: TGTGCCAGCAGCACCCGACAGTGCAATTCCTACAATGAGCAGTTCTTC. It translates to CASSTRQCNSYNEQFF.

DNA of the CDR3: TGTGCCAGCAGCAAGGAAATTGGAGGGCCCATCTACGAGCAGTACGTC. It translates to CASSKEIGGPIYEQYV. This chain joins TRBV21-1 and TRBJ2-7; the listed D gene, TRBD2, was not tested against the DNA. TRBV21-1 is given as a pseudogene. This CDR3 has 16 residues.

This chain uses TRBV5-3 with TRBJ2-2; the match to TRBD1 covers 7 bases. TRBV5-3 is treated as an ORF (open reading frame) with a function not yet certain. V shed 2 bases, J shed 1 base, and the junction held 5 bases outside the gene matches. The length of the CDR3 is 16 residues. The CDR3: CARSFSGTVNTGELFF. CDR3 nucleotide sequence: TGTGCCAGAAGCTTTTCCGGGACAGTGAACACCGGGGAGCTGTTTTTT.

The J gene is TRBJ2-3, the V gene TRBV5-4; D unclear. The germline gives CDR1 SGHNT, CDR2 YYREEE (reference sequence). With 0 bases removed from V and 5 bases from J, the gap between germline ends came to 10 bases. There are 14 residues in the CDR3. The CDR3 spells CASSLELGKDTQYF. DNA of the CDR3: TGTGCCAGCAGCTTGGAGTTGGGGAAAGATACGCAGTATTTT.

This clonotype has just a few counts. This sequence joins TRBV11-2 and TRBJ2-7; D may be TRBD2 (6 bases). The V and J ends lost 7 bases and 7 bases respectively, with 20 bases between them. This CDR3 spans 14 amino acids. Germline V gene sequence: CDR1 SGHAT, CDR2 FQNNGV. CDR3 in amino acids: CASTLGRGGGEQYF. The CDR3 region has the DNA TGTGCCAGCACCCTCGGGAGAGGTGGTGGGGAGCAGTACTTC. The full variable domain, in which reference TRBV11-2 and TRBJ2-7 provide the parts outside the CDR3, is EAGVAQSPRYKIIEKRQSVAFWCNPISGHATLYWYQQILGQGPKLLIQFQNNGVVDDSQLPKDRFSAERLKGVDSTLKIQPAKLEDSAVYLCASTLGRGGGEQYFGPGTRLTVT.

V usage is TRBV11-2 and J usage is TRBJ2-7, with 7 bases fitting TRBD1. Germline CDR1 and CDR2: SGHAT and FQNNGV. This CDR3 is built from 12 residues. With V trimmed by 5 bases and J by 5 bases, 3 bases remained unmatched. This CDR3 is CASSLTGDEQYV. The CDR3 region has the DNA TGTGCCAGCAGCCTAACAGGGGACGAGCAGTACGTC.

This clonotype was seen a handful of times. CDR3 region: CASSPAGLAGLSGANEQFF. The DNA for the CDR3 is TGTGCCAGCAGCCCCGCCGGACTAGCGGGACTATCGGGTGCAAATGAGCAGTTCTTC. This rearrangement joins TRBV12-3 or TRBV12-4 to TRBJ2-1, with 12 positions matching TRBD2. With V trimmed by 6 bases and J by 7 bases, 19 bases remained unmatched. CDR3 length: 19 amino acids.

This clonotype has a handful of counts. J is TRBJ1-5 and V is TRBV7-2; TRBD1 agrees at 10 bases. Losses at the gene ends were 4 bases for V and 5 bases for J; bases not matched to a gene: 8. CDR3 size: 16 residues. The germline gives CDR1 SGHTA, CDR2 FQGNSA. The CDR3 nucleotides are TGTGCCAGCAGCTCAGGACCCGGGACAGGGGATCAGCCCCAGCATTTT. Translation gives CASSSGPGTGDQPQHF.

V usage is TRBV7-8 and J usage is TRBJ2-1, with 7 bases identical to TRBD2. With V trimmed by 1 base and J by 1 base, 13 bases remained unmatched. The CDR3 is 19 amino acids. The germline CDR1 and CDR2 sequences are SGHVS and FQNEAQ. CDR3 DNA: TGTGCCAGCAGCTTAGATGTGCTAGCGGACGTCTATTCCTACAATGAGCAGTTCTTC. Protein product: CASSLDVLADVYSYNEQFF.

CDR3 sequence: CASSQDFVDTQYF. The CDR3 DNA is TGTGCCAGCAGCCAAGATTTTGTGGATACGCAGTATTTT. The rearrangement uses TRBV14 and TRBJ2-3; D not resolved. Germline-derived CDR1 and CDR2 are SGHDN and FVKESK. The CDR3 sequence is 13 residues long. V was clipped by 0 bases and J by 6 bases, with 7 bases between them.

This clonotype was seen a few times. V usage is TRBV12-3 or TRBV12-4 and J usage is TRBJ2-1, with D possibly called TRBD1 or TRBD2 (5 bases each). The V end was cut by 5 bases, the J end by 7 bases, with 15 bases between. This CDR3 has 14 residues. The CDR3 nucleotides read TGTGCCAGCAGTGGACCGGGACGCAGTAATGAGCAGTTCTTC. It yields the protein CASSGPGRSNEQFF.

The chain has TRBV4-2 and TRBJ2-1; 14 bases are a match to TRBD2. This CDR3 region has 16 residues. V was clipped by 0 bases and J by 6 bases; unmatched bases: 1. CDR1 and CDR2 (germline): LGHNA, YNFKEQ. The CDR3, as DNA: TGTGCCAGCAGCCAAGATGGGACTAGCGGGGGCAATGAGCAGTTCTTC. As protein: CASSQDGTSGGNEQFF.